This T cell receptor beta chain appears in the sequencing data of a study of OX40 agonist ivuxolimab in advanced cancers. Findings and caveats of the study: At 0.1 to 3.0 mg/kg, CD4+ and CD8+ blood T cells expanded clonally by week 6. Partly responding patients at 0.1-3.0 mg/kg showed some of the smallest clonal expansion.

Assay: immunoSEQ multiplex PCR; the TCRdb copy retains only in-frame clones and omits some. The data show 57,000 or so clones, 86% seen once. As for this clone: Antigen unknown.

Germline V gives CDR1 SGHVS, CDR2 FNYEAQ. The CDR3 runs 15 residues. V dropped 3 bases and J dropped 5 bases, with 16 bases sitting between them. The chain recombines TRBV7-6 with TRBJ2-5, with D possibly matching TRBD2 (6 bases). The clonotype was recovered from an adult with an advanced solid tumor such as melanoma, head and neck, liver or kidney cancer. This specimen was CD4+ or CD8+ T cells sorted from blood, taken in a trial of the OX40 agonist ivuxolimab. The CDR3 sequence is CASSLDGTPLETQYF. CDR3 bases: TGTGCCAGCAGCTTGGACGGGACTCCTTTGGAGACCCAGTACTTC.